A single sample is the source of the 2 T cell receptor beta chains below, sequenced in a study of long-term antiretroviral therapy in people with HIV. Survey-level immunoSEQ v3.0 assays were run. The protocol was immunoSEQ multiplex PCR, while the TCRdb copy is restricted to in-frame clones and leaves out a portion. This sample yields approximately 7,000 clones, of which 80% to 90% are seen a single time; about 3% belongs to the top ten. The sequenced sample was unsorted PBMCs, obtained 3.7 years after starting antiretroviral therapy. The receptor source for this set is a woman in her forties or fifties with HIV.

This clone turned up a few times. The J gene is TRBJ2-7, the V gene TRBV28; no clear D. V was cut by 3 bases and J by 3 bases, with 12 bases left in between. The CDR3 runs to 14 residues. Germline CDR1 and CDR2: MDHEN and SYDVKM. Here the CDR3 reads CASSFEVRDYEQYF. Here the CDR3 DNA reads TGTGCCAGCAGTTTTGAGGTCAGAGACTACGAGCAGTACTTC.

This clone has only one observation. DNA of the CDR3: TGTGCCAGCAGCTTAGCCGCAGGGGGGCGAGCTTTCTTT. Its protein is CASSLAAGGRAFF. This chain uses TRBV7-2 with TRBJ1-1, with 7 bases aligning to TRBD1. Trimming cost V 0 bases and J 10 bases; bases outside gene matches: 5. CDR3 length equals 13 residues. In germline, CDR1 is SGHTA, CDR2 FQGNSA.